The text below deals with one TCR beta chain. The data originate from a study of T cell responses to AZD1222 COVID-19 vaccine. Across the study: Investigators merged groups given second doses at roughly 4 or roughly 12 weeks.

Sequencing was performed with immunoSEQ multiplex PCR; in TCRdb, only in-frame clones are kept and a portion is missing. The sample comprises some 130,000 clones, around 90% of which are singletons, and approximately 1.5% rests with the top ten. Germline V CDR1 and CDR2: MDHEN, SYDVKM. The V end lost 3 bases, the J end lost 4 bases, and 9 bases lay between the germline ends. This CDR3 region has 13 residues. The source material was peripheral blood, sampled on day 0 of AZD1222 vaccination. The chain uses TRBV28 and TRBJ1-2; the D gene is possibly TRBD1 (5 bases). The sequence was collected from an adult in good health. CDR3 nucleotide sequence: TGTGCCAGCAGTTTTAGAGGGGCCTATGGCTACACCTTC. Protein: CASSFRGAYGYTF.